This T cell receptor (beta chain) came from a study of glioma-infiltrating T cells after dendritic cell vaccination. This clone is a singleton in its sample. The target antigen is unknown. This CDR3 is built from 14 residues. Unmatched junction bases numbered 4, after V lost 6 bases and J lost 3 bases. Germline V gene sequence: CDR1 SQVTM, CDR2 ANQGSEA. Amplification used 60 V beta primers and 13 J beta primers. Data came from immunoSEQ multiplex PCR; TCRdb stores just in-frame clones and leaves some out. Here the sample spans about 64,000 clones, 75% to 90% being singletons. Findings of the study overall: Higher TCR clonality did not directly relate to longer survival. Estimated pretreatment TIL content predicted outcome after dendritic cell vaccination.

The chain carries TRBV29-1 and TRBJ2-1, with 11 nucleotides matching TRBD2. This TCR derives from a human donor with glioblastoma. The material sequenced was blood, taken before dendritic cell vaccination. The CDR3 region is CSVHLAGGYNEQFF. In DNA form, the CDR3 reads TGCAGCGTGCATCTAGCGGGGGGCTACAATGAGCAGTTCTTC.